These T cell receptor beta chains were read from a single sample in a study of T cells in Graves' hyperthyroidism and ophthalmopathy. TCRdb called the multiplex PCR reads again in MiXCR, with one record for every CDR3 protein. Of more than 150,000 distinct CDR3 sequences listed, over 15% are singletons. Sample: blood. Receptors originate from a woman in her forties or fifties with Graves' hyperthyroidism. The CDR3 runs from the conserved cysteine through the conserved F or W. D genes are given only for firm matches. The size entry is marked missing in some rows and otherwise reads once, few, many or a size class.

clone_size	v_call	d_call	j_call	cdr3_aa	cdr3_nt
few	TRBV15	NA	TRBJ1-2	CATSREAGIYYGYTF	TGTGCCACCAGCAGAGAAGCAGGGATCTACTATGGCTACACCTTC
many	TRBV28	NA	TRBJ2-7	CASATSPPEQYF	TGTGCCAGCGCCACCTCCCCCCCCGAGCAGTACTTC
many	TRBV7-9	TRBD2	TRBJ2-7	CASSSRGGAHEQYF	TGTGCCAGCAGCTCTCGCGGGGGGGCACACGAGCAGTACTTC
many	TRBV20-1	NA	TRBJ1-2	CSARDGVTSYGYTF	TGCAGTGCTAGAGATGGGGTGACTTCCTATGGCTACACCTTC
many	TRBV5-1	NA	TRBJ2-2	CASSSYGGELFF	TGCGCCAGCAGCTCATATGGCGGGGAGCTGTTTTTT
many	TRBV2	NA	TRBJ2-7	CASTQFPEQYF	TGTGCCAGCACCCAATTTCCCGAGCAGTACTTC
many	TRBV7-9	NA	TRBJ2-2	CASNKSGDLVNTGELFF	TGTGCCAGCAATAAATCCGGGGACCTGGTGAACACCGGGGAGCTGTTTTTT
many	TRBV20-1	NA	TRBJ1-3	CSASPPARGGNTIYF	TGCAGTGCTAGCCCGCCGGCCAGAGGTGGAAACACCATATATTTT
many	TRBV12-3/TRBV12-4	NA	TRBJ2-7	CASSPVSGSYEQYF	TGTGCCAGCAGTCCCGTATCGGGGTCCTACGAGCAGTACTTC
many	TRBV11-1	TRBD1	TRBJ1-2	CASSHTRGPYGYTF	TGTGCCAGCAGCCACACCAGGGGGCCCTATGGCTACACCTTC
many	TRBV12-3/TRBV12-4	NA	TRBJ1-1	CASSIGQRNTEAFF	TGTGCCAGCAGTATCGGACAGCGGAACACTGAAGCTTTCTTT
many	TRBV29-1	NA	TRBJ2-5	CSVEEGEGSVETQYF	TGCAGCGTTGAAGAGGGAGAGGGGTCTGTGGAGACCCAGTACTTC
many	TRBV7-9	TRBD2	TRBJ2-4	CASSLAWPGRENIQYF	TGTGCCAGCAGCTTAGCGTGGCCCGGGAGGGAAAACATTCAGTACTTC
many	TRBV6-1	NA	TRBJ2-7	CASSVPTYEQYF	TGTGCCAGCAGTGTACCAACCTACGAGCAGTACTTC
many	TRBV13	NA	TRBJ2-3	CASSFSGSDYTDTQYF	TGTGCCAGCAGCTTTAGCGGATCTGACTACACAGATACGCAGTATTTT
many	TRBV29-1	TRBD2	TRBJ2-1	CSVLAGPEQFF	TGCAGCGTGTTAGCGGGCCCAGAGCAGTTCTTC
many	TRBV11-2	TRBD1	TRBJ2-7	CASRDRGFYEQYF	TGTGCCAGCCGGGACAGGGGGTTCTACGAGCAGTACTTC
many	TRBV15	NA	TRBJ1-1	CATSRVENTEAFF	TGTGCCACCAGCAGAGTGGAGAACACTGAAGCTTTCTTT
many	TRBV27	TRBD1	TRBJ2-3	CASSRFGQGADTQYF	TGTGCCAGCAGTCGCTTTGGACAGGGAGCAGATACGCAGTATTTT
many	TRBV6-1	TRBD1	TRBJ1-2	CASSRDRGDGYTF	TGTGCCAGCAGCCGCGACAGGGGGGACGGCTACACCTTC
many	TRBV5-1	NA	TRBJ2-1	CASSLWGAYEQFF	TGCGCCAGCAGCTTGTGGGGAGCTTATGAGCAGTTCTTC
NA	TRBV4-1	NA	TRBJ1-2	CASSQSRLNYGYTF	TGCGCCAGCAGCCAGAGCCGACTAAACTATGGCTACACCTTC
once	TRBV11-2	TRBD2	TRBJ2-1	CASSFNGGVNYNEQFF	TGTGCCAGCAGCTTTAACGGGGGGGTAAACTACAATGAGCAGTTCTTC
NA	TRBV19	NA	TRBJ2-7	CASSSGGWSYEQYF	TGTGCCAGCAGCTCGGGGGGCTGGTCCTACGAGCAGTACTTC
NA	TRBV4-1	NA	TRBJ1-6	CASSLTGTPNSPLHF	TGCGCCAGCAGCCTGACCGGGACACCAAATTCACCCCTCCACTTT
few	TRBV7-6	NA	TRBJ2-7	CASSSTPDGYEQYF	TGTGCCAGCAGCTCTACACCAGACGGCTACGAGCAGTACTTC
many	TRBV11-3	NA	TRBJ1-1	CASSLDRGEAFF	TGTGCCAGCAGCTTAGATCGGGGGGAAGCTTTCTTT
NA	TRBV5-6	NA	TRBJ1-4	CASSLEGYNEKLFF	TGTGCCAGCAGCTTGGAAGGGTATAATGAAAAACTGTTTTTT
many	TRBV18	TRBD1	TRBJ2-1	CASSPRQGTSYNEQFF	TGTGCCAGCTCACCACGACAGGGGACTTCCTACAATGAGCAGTTCTTC
many	TRBV5-1	NA	TRBJ1-1	CASTVTEGTEAFF	TGCGCCAGCACGGTTACCGAGGGCACTGAAGCTTTCTTT
many	TRBV6-2/TRBV6-3	TRBD1	TRBJ2-2	CASSQGQGRAGELFF	TGTGCCAGCAGTCAAGGACAGGGTAGAGCCGGGGAGCTGTTTTTT
NA	TRBV18	NA	TRBJ2-2	CASSPQGFGELFF	TGTGCCAGCTCACCACAGGGATTCGGGGAGCTGTTTTTT